Listed below are T cell receptor beta chains from one sample, sequenced in a study of blood T cell repertoires in COVID-19. Some clones are missing from TCRdb's copy, which holds only in-frame ones; the method was immunoSEQ multiplex PCR. The table has under 200,000 clones, around 84% seen once. Material: PBMCs or T cells enriched from blood (not recorded which). These receptors came from a man between 50 and 59 years old who had recovered from COVID-19. The CDR3 runs from the conserved cysteine through the conserved F or W. The D gene is left open where the match is weak. Clone size, where shown, is once, few, many, or a class for clones that have expanded.

TRBJ1-2,TRBV6-5,TRBD1,NA,TGTGCCAGCAGTTACATGGGACAGCCCTATGGCTACACCTTC,CASSYMGQPYGYTF
TRBJ2-5,TRBV30,TRBD2,once,TGTGCCTGGAGTACGGGGACTACCGGTCTAAAAGAGACCCAGTACTTC,CAWSTGTTGLKETQYF
TRBJ1-6,TRBV3-1/TRBV3-2,NA,few,TGTGCCAGCAGCCTCTCGGGACAATCCTATAATTCACCCCTCCACTTT,CASSLSGQSYNSPLHF
TRBJ1-4,TRBV18,TRBD1,once,TGTGCCAGCTCACCTTTCAGGGGGGACAGGAACTTTAATGAAAAACTGTTTTTT,CASSPFRGDRNFNEKLFF
TRBJ1-1,TRBV5-6,TRBD1,once,TGTGCCAGCAGCTTGGAGGGGCAGGGGGCCTACACTGAAGCTTTCTTT,CASSLEGQGAYTEAFF
TRBJ2-1,TRBV25-1,NA,NA,TGTGCCAGCAGTGGCCCCGGGGTGTGGTACAATGAGCAGTTCTTC,CASSGPGVWYNEQFF
TRBJ1-2,TRBV30,NA,NA,TGTGCCTGGAGTGTACTAGGGGGCTACACCTTC,CAWSVLGGYTF
TRBJ1-2,TRBV3-1/TRBV3-2,NA,few,TGTGCCAGCAGCCAAGGGCAGGGTGAGGGCTACACCTTC,CASSQGQGEGYTF
TRBJ2-3,TRBV24-1,NA,NA,TGTGCCACCAGTGCCGGGGATTCCGGGTCGGATACGCAGTATTTT,CATSAGDSGSDTQYF
TRBJ2-7,TRBV2,TRBD1,once,TGTGCCAGCACCAAGGACAGGGGGATGTACGAGCAGTACTTC,CASTKDRGMYEQYF
TRBJ1-5,TRBV6-5,NA,NA,TGTGCCAGCAGGAGGACAGAGGGTAGCAATCAGCCCCAGCATTTT,CASRRTEGSNQPQHF
TRBJ2-7,TRBV18,NA,once,TGTGCCAGCTCACCACAGGCCATGGAGGTCGAGCAGTACTTC,CASSPQAMEVEQYF
TRBJ1-2,TRBV4-3,TRBD1,NA,TGCGCCAGCAGCCAAGGGAGGGCAGGGGGGAACTATGGCTACACCTTC,CASSQGRAGGNYGYTF
TRBJ2-5,TRBV7-9,NA,NA,TGTGCCAGCAGTGTTCTAGATCCACAAGAGACCCAGTACTTC,CASSVLDPQETQYF
TRBJ1-2,TRBV15,NA,few,TGTGCCACCAGCGCCGAGCGGGGAAACTATGGCTACACCTTC,CATSAERGNYGYTF
TRBJ2-7,TRBV7-9,TRBD1,NA,TGTGCCAGCAGCTTAACCGGGACAGGGACTTACGAGCAGTACTTC,CASSLTGTGTYEQYF
TRBJ1-5,TRBV10-3,TRBD1,once,TGTGCCATCAGTCCCGGGACAGGGGGGGGGAGCAATCAGCCCCAGCATTTT,CAISPGTGGGSNQPQHF
TRBJ2-2,TRBV9,TRBD2,NA,TGTGCCAGCAGCGTAGGAAGGACTAGCGGGTCGAACACCGGGGAGCTGTTTTTT,CASSVGRTSGSNTGELFF
TRBJ1-1,TRBV27,NA,once,TGTGCCAGCACGCCGGGACTCGGGACCCTGAACACTGAAGCTTTCTTT,CASTPGLGTLNTEAFF
TRBJ2-3,TRBV29-1,TRBD1,few,TGCAGCGTTGGGGAGGGACAGGGTCGTGTTACGCAGTATTTT,CSVGEGQGRVTQYF
TRBJ2-1,TRBV20-1,TRBD2,NA,TGCAGTGCTAGTTCGGGACTAGCGGGGCGTAATGAGCAGTTCTTC,CSASSGLAGRNEQFF
TRBJ1-1,TRBV2,TRBD1,NA,TGTGCCAGCAGAGTCGACAGGGGGCCTGATGAAGCTTTCTTT,CASRVDRGPDEAFF
TRBJ1-2,TRBV10-3,TRBD1,once,TGTGCCATCAGGGGAACAGGGGATAGCTATGGCTACACCTTC,CAIRGTGDSYGYTF
TRBJ2-3,TRBV19,NA,NA,TGTGCCAGTAGTCGCCTGGGGGGGGGCGGTGGAGATACGCAGTATTTT,CASSRLGGGGGDTQYF
TRBJ1-5,TRBV18,NA,NA,TGTGCCAGCTCACCAGGAGGACAGCCCAATCAGCCCCAGCATTTT,CASSPGGQPNQPQHF
TRBJ1-1,TRBV6-1,NA,NA,TGTGCCAGCAGTGAAGGTCCAGGCATAGACACTGAAGCTTTCTTT,CASSEGPGIDTEAFF
TRBJ1-1,TRBV12-5,NA,once,TGTGCTAGTGCTAACACTGAAGCTTTCTTT,CASANTEAFF
TRBJ2-5,TRBV5-5,TRBD1,NA,TGTGCCAGCAGACCCCCGACAGGGGTCATGGAGACCCAGTACTTC,CASRPPTGVMETQYF
TRBJ1-6,TRBV19,NA,few,TGTGCCAGTAGTTCTCACGTGAGCTCCTATAATTCACCCCTCCACTTT,CASSSHVSSYNSPLHF
TRBJ1-2,TRBV29-1,TRBD1,NA,TGCAGCGTTACTAACAGGGGGCAGGACTATGGCTACACCTTC,CSVTNRGQDYGYTF
TRBJ2-7,TRBV6-2/TRBV6-3,TRBD1,once,TGTGCCAGCAGTTATGGGACAGAACACTACGAGCAGTACTTC,CASSYGTEHYEQYF
TRBJ2-5,TRBV30,NA,NA,TGTGCCTGGAACAGGATCCAAGAGACCCAGTACTTC,CAWNRIQETQYF
TRBJ2-2,TRBV2,TRBD2,NA,TGTGCCAGCAGAACAAGCGGGGGTAACACCGGGGAGCTGTTTTTT,CASRTSGGNTGELFF
TRBJ2-7,TRBV29-1,TRBD1,NA,TGCAGCGTTGGGACAGGGGGCATCGAGCAGTACTTC,CSVGTGGIEQYF
TRBJ2-3,TRBV11-2,TRBD2,NA,TGTGCCAGCAGCTCCCCTAGCGGGGGGCGAGGTACGCAGTATTTT,CASSSPSGGRGTQYF
TRBJ1-1,TRBV19,NA,NA,TGTGCCAGTAGAAGGAGGGACGACACTGAAGCTTTCTTT,CASRRRDDTEAFF
TRBJ2-3,TRBV7-9,NA,NA,TGTGCCAGCGCCGACGGGACTAGCACAGATACGCAGTATTTT,CASADGTSTDTQYF
TRBJ1-2,TRBV30,TRBD1,NA,TGTGCCTGGAGTAGGGACAGACCCTATGGCTACACCTTC,CAWSRDRPYGYTF
TRBJ2-1,TRBV6-5,TRBD2,NA,TGTGCCAGCAGTCCGAGCGGGGGGGCCTACAATGAGCAGTTCTTC,CASSPSGGAYNEQFF
TRBJ2-7,TRBV10-1,TRBD1,NA,TGCGCCAGCAGTGAAGACGACAGGGGACATTCCTACGAGCAGTACTTC,CASSEDDRGHSYEQYF
TRBJ1-1,TRBV24-1,NA,few,TGTGCCACCACCCGGCGGAGGGGAGAGGCTTTCTTT,CATTRRRGEAFF
TRBJ1-1,TRBV7-2,NA,NA,TGTGCCAGCAGCTTAGCGCGGGGGGGTAGAACTGAAGCTTTCTTT,CASSLARGGRTEAFF
TRBJ2-2,TRBV3-1/TRBV3-2,TRBD2,NA,TGTGCCAGCAGCCATGGGACTAGCACGAACACCGGGGAGCTGTTTTTT,CASSHGTSTNTGELFF
TRBJ2-7,TRBV2,NA,NA,TGTGCCAGCAAAATGACAGGTTACGAGCAGTACTTC,CASKMTGYEQYF
TRBJ1-6,TRBV19,NA,NA,TGTGCCAGTAGTATAAGACGGGATAATTCACCCCTCCACTTT,CASSIRRDNSPLHF
TRBJ1-1,TRBV19,NA,NA,TGTGCCAGTAGTAGATGGATCGGGAATTCAGAAGCTTTCTTT,CASSRWIGNSEAFF